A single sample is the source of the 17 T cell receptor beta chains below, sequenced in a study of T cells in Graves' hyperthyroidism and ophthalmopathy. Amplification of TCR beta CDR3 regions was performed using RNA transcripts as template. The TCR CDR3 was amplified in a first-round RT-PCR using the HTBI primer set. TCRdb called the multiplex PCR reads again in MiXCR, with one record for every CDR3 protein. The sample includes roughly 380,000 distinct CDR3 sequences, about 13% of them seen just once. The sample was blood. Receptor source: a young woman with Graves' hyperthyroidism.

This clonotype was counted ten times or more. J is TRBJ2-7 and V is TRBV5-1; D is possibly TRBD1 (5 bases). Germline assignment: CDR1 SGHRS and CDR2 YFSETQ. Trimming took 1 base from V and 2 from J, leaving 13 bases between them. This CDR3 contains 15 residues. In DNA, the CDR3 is TGCGCCAGCAGCTTGTCAGGGCTGTCAACCTACGAGCAGTACTTC. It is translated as CASSLSGLSTYEQYF.

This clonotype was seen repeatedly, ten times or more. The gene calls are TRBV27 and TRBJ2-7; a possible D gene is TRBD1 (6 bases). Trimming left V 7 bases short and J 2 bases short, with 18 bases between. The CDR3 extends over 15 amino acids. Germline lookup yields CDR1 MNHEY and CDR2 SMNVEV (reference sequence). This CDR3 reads CASTPQGRPTYEQYF. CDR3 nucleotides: TGTGCCAGCACGCCACAGGGCCGCCCCACCTACGAGCAGTACTTC.

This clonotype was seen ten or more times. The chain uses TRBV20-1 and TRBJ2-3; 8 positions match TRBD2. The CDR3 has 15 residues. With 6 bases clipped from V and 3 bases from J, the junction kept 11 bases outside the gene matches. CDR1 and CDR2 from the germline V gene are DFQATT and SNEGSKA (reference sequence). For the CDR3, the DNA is TGCAGTGCGATTAAACGGGAGGGAGGTACAGATACGCAGTATTTT. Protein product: CSAIKREGGTDTQYF.

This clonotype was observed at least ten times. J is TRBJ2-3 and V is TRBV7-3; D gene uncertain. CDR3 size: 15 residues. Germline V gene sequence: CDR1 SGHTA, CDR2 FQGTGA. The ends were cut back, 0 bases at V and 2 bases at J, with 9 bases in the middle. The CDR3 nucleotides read TGTGCCAGCAGCTTAACCCTGGCTCCCACAGATACGCAGTATTTT. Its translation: CASSLTLAPTDTQYF.

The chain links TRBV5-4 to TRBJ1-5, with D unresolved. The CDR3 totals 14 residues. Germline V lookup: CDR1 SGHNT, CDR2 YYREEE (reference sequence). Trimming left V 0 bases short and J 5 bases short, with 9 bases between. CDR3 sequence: CASSLGGQDQPQHF. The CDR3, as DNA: TGTGCCAGCAGCTTGGGAGGGCAGGATCAGCCCCAGCATTTT.

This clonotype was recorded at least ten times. The CDR3 loop is CSARDLAGEIDEQFF. CDR3 nucleotide sequence: TGCAGTGCTAGAGATTTGGCGGGAGAAATCGATGAGCAGTTCTTC. The V gene is TRBV20-1, the J gene TRBJ2-1; 7 bases agree with TRBD2. Germline trimming cut 0 bases from V and 8 bases from J; bases unmatched to any gene: 10. CDR3 length: 15 amino acids. CDR1 is DFQATT, CDR2 SNEGSKA, per germline (reference sequence).

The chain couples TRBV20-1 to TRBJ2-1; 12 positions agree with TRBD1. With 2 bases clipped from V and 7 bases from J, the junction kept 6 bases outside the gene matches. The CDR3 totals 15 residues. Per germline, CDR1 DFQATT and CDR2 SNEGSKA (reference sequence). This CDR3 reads CSARLGQGAINEQFF. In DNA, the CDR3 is TGCAGTGCTAGACTGGGACAGGGGGCGATTAATGAGCAGTTCTTC.

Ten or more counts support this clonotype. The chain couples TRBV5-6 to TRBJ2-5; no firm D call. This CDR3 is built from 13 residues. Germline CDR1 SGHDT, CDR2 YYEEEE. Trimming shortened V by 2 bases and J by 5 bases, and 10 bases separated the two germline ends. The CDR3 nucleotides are TGTGCCAGCAGCTTAGGGATGTTCGAGACCCAGTACTTC. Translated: CASSLGMFETQYF.

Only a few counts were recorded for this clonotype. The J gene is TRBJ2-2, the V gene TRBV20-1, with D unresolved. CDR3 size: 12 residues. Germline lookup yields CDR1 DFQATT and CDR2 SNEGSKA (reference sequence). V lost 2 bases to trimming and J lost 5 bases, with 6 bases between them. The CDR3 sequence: CSARTDTGELFF. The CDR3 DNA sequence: TGCAGTGCTAGAACTGATACCGGGGAGCTGTTTTTT.

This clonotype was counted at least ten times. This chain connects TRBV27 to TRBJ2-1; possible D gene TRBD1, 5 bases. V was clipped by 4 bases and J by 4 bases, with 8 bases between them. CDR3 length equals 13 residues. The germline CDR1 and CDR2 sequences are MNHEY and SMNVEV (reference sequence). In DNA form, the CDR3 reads TGTGCCAGCAGTTCGAACAGGTACAATGAGCAGTTCTTC. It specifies CASSSNRYNEQFF.

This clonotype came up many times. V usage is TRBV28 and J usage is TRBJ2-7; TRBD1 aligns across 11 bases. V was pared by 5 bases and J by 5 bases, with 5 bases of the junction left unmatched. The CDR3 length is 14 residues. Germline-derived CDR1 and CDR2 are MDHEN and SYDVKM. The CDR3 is CASSRTGGMHEQYF. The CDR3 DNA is TGTGCCAGCAGTCGGACAGGGGGCATGCACGAGCAGTACTTC.

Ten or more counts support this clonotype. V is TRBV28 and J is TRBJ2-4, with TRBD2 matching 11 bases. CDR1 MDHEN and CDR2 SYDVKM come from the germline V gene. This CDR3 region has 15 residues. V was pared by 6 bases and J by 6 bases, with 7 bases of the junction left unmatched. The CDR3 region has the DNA TGTGCCAGCAGAGTTAGCGGGAGGGCGGCAAACATTCAGTACTTC. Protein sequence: CASRVSGRAANIQYF.

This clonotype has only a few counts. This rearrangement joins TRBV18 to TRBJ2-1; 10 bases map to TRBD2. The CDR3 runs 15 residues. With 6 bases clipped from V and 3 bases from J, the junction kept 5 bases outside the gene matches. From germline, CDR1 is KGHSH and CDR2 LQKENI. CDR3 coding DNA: TGTGCCAGCTCGACAAGCGGGAGGGTCTACAATGAGCAGTTCTTC. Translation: CASSTSGRVYNEQFF.

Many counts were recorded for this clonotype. Written as DNA, the CDR3 is TGCAGTGCTAGAGATCAGAGGACTAGCGGTTTTAATGAGCAGTTCTTC. Protein product: CSARDQRTSGFNEQFF. The chain carries TRBV20-1 and TRBJ2-1; 10 bases map to TRBD2. CDR3 length: 16 residues. J lost 7 bases, V lost 0 bases, and 9 bases had no gene match. Germline V gene data show CDR1 as DFQATT and CDR2 as SNEGSKA (reference sequence).

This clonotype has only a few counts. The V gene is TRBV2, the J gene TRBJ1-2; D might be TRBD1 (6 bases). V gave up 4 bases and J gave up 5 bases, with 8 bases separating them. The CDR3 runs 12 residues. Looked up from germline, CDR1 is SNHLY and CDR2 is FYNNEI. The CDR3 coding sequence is TGTGCCAGCAGTGGGACAGTTTATGGCTACACCTTC. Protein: CASSGTVYGYTF.

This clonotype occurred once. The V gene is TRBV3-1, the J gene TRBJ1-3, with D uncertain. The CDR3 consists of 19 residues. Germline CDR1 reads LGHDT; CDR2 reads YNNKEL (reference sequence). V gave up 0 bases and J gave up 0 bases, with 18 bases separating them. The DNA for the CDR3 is TGTGCCAGCAGCCAAGATACCTCAGCTGCCCTATTCTCTGGAAACACCATATATTTT. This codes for CASSQDTSAALFSGNTIYF.

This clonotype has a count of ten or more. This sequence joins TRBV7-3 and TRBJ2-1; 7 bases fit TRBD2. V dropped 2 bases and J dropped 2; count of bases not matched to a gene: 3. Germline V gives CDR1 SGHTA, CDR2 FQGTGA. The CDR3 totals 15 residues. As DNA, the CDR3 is TGTGCCAGCAGCTTACTAGCGGATCCCTACAATGAGCAGTTCTTC. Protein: CASSLLADPYNEQFF.